The clone carrying this TCR beta chain was detected a few times. Its antigen is unidentified. This specimen belongs to a study of CD8 T cells in ankylosing spondylitis. Broader study findings: CD8+ cells made up the disease-linked clones, which were relatively rare in peripheral blood. Characteristic of ankylosing spondylitis blood, it appeared, was a TCR beta motif comprising about eight highly homologous variants. Before this, some motif variants had been reported in reactive arthritis synovial fluid and blood.

TCRdb re-called the 5' RACE reads with MiXCR, one entry per CDR3 protein. The sample lists about 480,000 distinct CDR3 sequences, 15% to 20% occurring once. The germline V gene has CDR1 DFQATT and CDR2 SNEGSKA (reference sequence). The CDR3 extends over 13 amino acids. V shed 6 bases and J 8 bases; nucleotides not matched to a gene: 8. The sample consisted of blood, either unsorted or a sorted T cell fraction (not recorded which). The receptor comes from a male donor with ankylosing spondylitis. The chain combines TRBV20-1 with TRBJ2-1, with 9 bases that match TRBD1. CDR3 sequence reads: CSARGTGSHEQFF. CDR3 sequence (DNA): TGCAGTGCCCGCGGGACAGGGTCCCATGAGCAGTTCTTC.